These 30 T cell receptor beta chains share one sample of origin, sequenced in a study of T cell changes during pregnancy in multiple sclerosis (dated by TCRdb to about 2019). The library was built by means of the immunoSEQ multiplex PCR assay. TCRdb took over this immuneACCESS table, retaining in-frame rearrangements with V and J assigned. Such tables are incomplete; in checked studies, under half of the missing clones stem from an unresolved V gene, and the remainder is unexplained. The sample has about 74,000 clones on record, around nine tenths of them singletons. Of the sample, roughly 3.6% falls within the top ten clones. The sample was peripheral blood, taken after pregnancy. All receptors derive from a female donor in good health, enrolled as a control in a pregnancy study.

V and J are TRBV5-1 and TRBJ2-5; D possibly corresponds to TRBD1 (6 bases). V was trimmed by 3 bases and J by 5 bases, leaving 14 bases between them. Looked up from germline, CDR1 is SGHRS and CDR2 is YFSETQ. CDR3 length: 14 residues. This CDR3 is CASSSIRGRETQYF. CDR3 bases: TGCGCCAGCAGCTCTATCAGGGGTCGGGAGACCCAGTACTTC. The variable domain in full, completed from reference TRBV5-1 and TRBJ2-5, reads KAGVTQTPRYLIKTRGQQVTLSCSPISGHRSVSWYQQTPGQGLQFLFEYFSETQRNKGNFPGRFSGRQFSNSRSEMNVSTLELGDSALYLCASSSIRGRETQYFGPGTRLLVL.

The genes are TRBV19 and TRBJ2-5, with D perhaps TRBD2 (6 bases). V gave up 5 bases and J gave up 5 bases, with 15 bases separating them. Per the germline V gene, CDR1 is LNHDA and CDR2 is SQIVND (reference sequence). The length of the CDR3 is 14 residues. The CDR3 region is CASSPGGSWETQYF. CDR3 sequence (DNA): TGTGCCAGTAGTCCCGGGGGTAGCTGGGAGACCCAGTACTTC. The full variable domain, its missing parts supplied by reference TRBV19 and TRBJ2-5, is DGGITQSPKYLFRKEGQNVTLSCEQNLNHDAMYWYRQDPGQGLRLIYYSQIVNDFQKGDIAEGYSVSREKKESFPLTVTSAQKNPTAFYLCASSPGGSWETQYFGPGTRLLVL.

The chain uses TRBV27 and TRBJ2-1; 12 bases are shared with TRBD2. This CDR3 has 16 amino acids. CDR1 and CDR2 (germline): MNHEY, SMNVEV (reference sequence). Germline trimming cut 8 bases from V and 3 bases from J; bases unmatched to any gene: 8. Written as DNA, the CDR3 is TGTGCCAGCGGCGGGACTAGCGGGTTTCACTACAATGAGCAGTTCTTC. It is translated as CASGGTSGFHYNEQFF.

This chain connects TRBV2 to TRBJ1-5; D gene uncertain. This CDR3 comprises 12 residues. Trimming cost V 6 bases and J 5 bases, with 8 bases left between them. Germline assignment: CDR1 SNHLY and CDR2 FYNNEI. CDR3 amino acids: CASSLAYQPQHF. The CDR3 DNA is TGTGCCAGCAGCTTAGCTTATCAGCCCCAGCATTTT. Full variable domain (outside the CDR3, taken from reference TRBV2 and TRBJ1-5): EPEVTQTPSHQVTQMGQEVILRCVPISNHLYFYWYRQILGQKVEFLVSFYNNEISEKSEIFDDQFSVERPDGSNFTLKIRSTKLEDSAMYFCASSLAYQPQHFGDGTRLSIL.

V and J are TRBV28 and TRBJ1-5, with 9 bases aligning to TRBD1. Germline V gives CDR1 MDHEN, CDR2 SYDVKM. The CDR3 consists of 16 residues. Trimming cost V 1 base and J 12 bases; bases outside gene matches: 13. CDR3 protein: CASSLSWTGEQSGQHF. The CDR3 nucleotides read TGTGCCAGCAGTTTATCTTGGACAGGGGAACAATCCGGCCAGCATTTT. Full variable domain (outside the CDR3, taken from reference TRBV28 and TRBJ1-5): DVKVTQSSRYLVKRTGEKVFLECVQDMDHENMFWYRQDPGLGLRLIYFSYDVKMKEKGDIPEGYSVSREKKERFSLILESASTNQTSMYLCASSLSWTGEQSGQHFGDGTRLSIL.

Comment on this clone: It may be a read error: a sequence one base away is much more abundant. The chain employs TRBV6-4 and TRBJ2-2; D uncertain. Germline V gives CDR1 MRHNA, CDR2 SNTAGT. This CDR3 has 13 residues. V lost 4 bases and J 0 bases, leaving 3 bases between the germline ends. The CDR3 protein is CASSAANTGELFF. CDR3 in DNA: TGTGCCAGCAGTGCAGCGAACACCGGGGAGCTGTTTTTT.

The chain joins TRBV11-2 to TRBJ1-6; D possibly corresponds to TRBD1 (6 bases). Germline V gene data show CDR1 as SGHAT and CDR2 as FQNNGV. V was shortened by 5 bases and J by 6 bases, with 14 bases between the two germline ends. The length of the CDR3 is 15 residues. CDR3 protein: CASSPRNRVNSPLHF. As DNA, the CDR3 is TGTGCCAGCAGCCCCCGAAACAGGGTTAATTCACCCCTCCACTTT.

The chain uses TRBV7-9 and TRBJ1-1; D is uncertain. V lost 0 bases, J lost 0 bases, and 5 bases lay in between. The CDR3 is 14 amino acids. CDR1 is SEHNR, CDR2 FQNEAQ, per germline (reference sequence). Written as DNA, the CDR3 is TGTGCCAGCAGCTTAGCTACAGTGAACACTGAAGCTTTCTTT. Its protein product is CASSLATVNTEAFF.

The chain is built from TRBV18 and TRBJ1-1; D might be TRBD1 (5 bases). Trimming stripped 3 bases from V and 5 bases from J, with 16 bases between. CDR1 is KGHSH and CDR2 is LQKENI in the germline V gene. There are 15 residues in the CDR3. CDR3 sequence reads: CASSPSTPQGTEAFF. The CDR3 DNA reads as TGTGCCAGCTCACCCTCGACTCCCCAGGGTACTGAAGCTTTCTTT.

The chain couples TRBV6-5 to TRBJ2-7; 9 bases line up with TRBD1. The CDR3 consists of 15 residues. J was trimmed by 1 base and V by 5 bases; bases with no gene match: 6. Germline values: CDR1 MNHEY, CDR2 SVGAGI. CDR3: CASSNPGQGSYEQYF. DNA for the CDR3: TGTGCCAGCAGTAATCCGGGACAGGGTTCCTACGAGCAGTACTTC.

V usage is TRBV4-1 and J usage is TRBJ2-6; 7 positions agree with TRBD2. There are 17 residues in the CDR3. V shed 4 bases, J shed 2 bases, and the junction held 8 bases outside the gene matches. Germline lookup yields CDR1 MGHRA and CDR2 YSYEKL. The CDR3 protein is CASSPWGGSTGANVLTF. Here the CDR3 DNA reads TGCGCCAGCAGCCCCTGGGGGGGGTCGACTGGGGCCAACGTCCTGACTTTC.

This chain joins TRBV4-2 and TRBJ1-1; tentative D call: TRBD1 (5 bases). Germline values: CDR1 LGHNA, CDR2 YNFKEQ. V was cut by 3 bases and J by 7 bases, with 21 bases left in between. This CDR3 has 16 amino acids. The CDR3, as DNA: TGTGCCAGCAGCCACCCTCGAGGAACAGGCCTTAATGAAGCTTTCTTT. Its protein product is CASSHPRGTGLNEAFF.

This chain connects TRBV5-6 to TRBJ2-3, with D possibly matching TRBD2 (6 bases). V lost 1 base and J lost 6, with 9 bases in between. Germline CDR1 is SGHDT and CDR2 is YYEEEE. The CDR3 consists of 13 residues. The CDR3 loop is CASSLTSPDTQYF. CDR3 coding DNA: TGTGCCAGCAGCTTGACTAGCCCCGATACGCAGTATTTT. The full variable domain, completed using reference TRBV5-6 and TRBJ2-3, is DAGVTQSPTHLIKTRGQQVTLRCSPKSGHDTVSWYQQALGQGPQFIFQYYEEEERQRGNFPDRFSGHQFPNYSSELNVNALLLGDSALYLCASSLTSPDTQYFGPGTRLTVL.

The V call is TRBV10-3, the J call TRBJ1-3; 8 bases align to TRBD1. Per germline, CDR1 ENHRY and CDR2 SYGVKD. There are 14 residues in the CDR3. Losses at the gene ends were 11 bases for V and 4 bases for J; bases not matched to a gene: 10. CDR3 in amino acids: CAAFGQGKGNTIYF. CDR3 nucleotides: TGTGCCGCCTTTGGACAGGGTAAAGGAAACACCATATATTTT.

The chain combines TRBV5-6 with TRBJ1-1; 7 positions match TRBD1. Per the germline V gene, CDR1 is SGHDT and CDR2 is YYEEEE. The trim removed 0 bases at V and 3 bases at J, leaving 11 bases unmatched. The CDR3 length is 17 residues. CDR3 in amino acids: CASSLAARGNIDTEAFF. The CDR3 nucleotides read TGTGCCAGCAGCTTGGCGGCCAGGGGGAATATAGACACTGAAGCTTTCTTT.

As to this clone: A read error is possible here, since a much larger clone lies one base away. The rearrangement links TRBV6-1 to TRBJ2-1; 7 bases fit TRBD1. Per the germline V gene, CDR1 is MNHNS and CDR2 is SASEGT. The CDR3 totals 15 residues. The ends lost 1 base at V and 0 bases at J; junction bases unmatched: 0. CDR3 protein: CASSEGDSSYNEQFF. The CDR3 DNA sequence: TGTGCCAGCAGTGAAGGGGACAGCTCCTACAATGAGCAGTTCTTC.

J is TRBJ2-2 and V is TRBV4-1, with 9 nucleotides matching TRBD1. With V trimmed by 3 bases and J by 4 bases, 9 bases remained unmatched. This CDR3 spans 17 amino acids. Looked up from germline, CDR1 is MGHRA and CDR2 is YSYEKL. In nucleotides, the CDR3 is TGCGCCAGCAGCCACTCCGCCGGGACAGGGTCCACCGGGGAGCTGTTTTTT. Its protein is CASSHSAGTGSTGELFF.

The V call is TRBV28, the J call TRBJ2-2; 11 bases align to TRBD2. V was clipped by 3 bases and J by 0 bases; unmatched bases: 3. The CDR3 covers 17 residues. Germline V gene data show CDR1 as MDHEN and CDR2 as SYDVKM. The CDR3 reads CASSFVGLAANTGELFF. Here the CDR3 DNA reads TGTGCCAGCAGTTTTGTGGGACTAGCGGCGAACACCGGGGAGCTGTTTTTT.

V gene TRBV29-1 combines with J gene TRBJ2-1, with 9 bases matching TRBD2. V lost 4 bases, J lost 0 bases, and 1 base stayed unmatched. Germline V gives CDR1 SQVTM, CDR2 ANQGSEA. CDR3 length equals 14 residues. CDR3 DNA: TGCAGCGTTGTTAGCGGGAGCTCCTACAATGAGCAGTTCTTC. This encodes CSVVSGSSYNEQFF.

The chain combines TRBV6-5 with TRBJ1-2; 8 positions agree with TRBD1. V lost 0 bases and J lost 3; bases outside the gene matches: 0. Per germline, CDR1 MNHEY and CDR2 SVGAGI. The CDR3 has 14 residues. The CDR3 DNA reads TGTGCCAGCAGTTACTCGGACAGGGACTATGGCTACACCTTC. Residues: CASSYSDRDYGYTF.

The CDR3 DNA follows: TGTGCCAGCAGCTTCACAGGGGACGCTGAAGCTTTCTTT. It translates to CASSFTGDAEAFF. The genes are TRBV7-3 and TRBJ1-1; TRBD1 agrees at 7 bases. The CDR3 contains 13 residues. With 3 bases clipped from V and 6 bases from J, the junction kept 4 bases outside the gene matches. Germline V gene sequence: CDR1 SGHTA, CDR2 FQGTGA.

The V call is TRBV5-4, the J call TRBJ2-2; a weak D match, TRBD1 (5 bases). This CDR3 comprises 16 residues. With 1 base removed from V and 1 base from J, the gap between germline ends came to 11 bases. Germline lookup yields CDR1 SGHNT and CDR2 YYREEE (reference sequence). CDR3 sequence: CASSLNSGLNTGELFF. CDR3 in DNA: TGTGCCAGCAGCTTGAATTCAGGGTTGAACACCGGGGAGCTGTTTTTT.

This clone has just one count. This chain connects TRBV27 to TRBJ1-5; TRBD1 matches 7 bases. Trimming at V came to 2 bases and at J to 7 bases, leaving 5 bases not matched to a gene. Per the germline V gene, CDR1 is MNHEY and CDR2 is SMNVEV (reference sequence). This CDR3 has 14 residues. Here the CDR3 DNA reads TGTGCCAGCAGTTTAAAAGGGGGCAGGCAGCCCCAGCATTTT. Translated, it gives CASSLKGGRQPQHF.

The chain couples TRBV2 to TRBJ2-4; 10 positions match TRBD1. Germline CDR1 and CDR2: SNHLY and FYNNEI. With V trimmed by 5 bases and J by 7 bases, 11 bases remained unmatched. The CDR3 loop spans 16 amino acids. CDR3 protein: CASSRFGTGEDNIQYF. For the CDR3, the DNA is TGTGCCAGCAGTCGTTTCGGGACAGGGGAGGATAACATTCAGTACTTC.

The V and J genes are TRBV19 and TRBJ2-1; 11 nucleotides align to TRBD1. Looked up from germline, CDR1 is LNHDA and CDR2 is SQIVND (reference sequence). The ends lost 5 bases at V and 6 bases at J; junction bases unmatched: 9. The CDR3 has 16 amino acids. CDR3 sequence: CASSSRGQGGANEQFF. For the CDR3, the DNA is TGTGCCAGTAGTTCCCGGGGACAGGGGGGAGCCAATGAGCAGTTCTTC. The variable domain in full, completed from reference TRBV19 and TRBJ2-1, reads DGGITQSPKYLFRKEGQNVTLSCEQNLNHDAMYWYRQDPGQGLRLIYYSQIVNDFQKGDIAEGYSVSREKKESFPLTVTSAQKNPTAFYLCASSSRGQGGANEQFFGPGTRLTVL.

The chain uses TRBV5-8 and TRBJ2-7; 9 nucleotides line up with TRBD1. CDR1 is SGHTS, CDR2 YDEGEE, per germline. The CDR3 has 14 residues. Trimming removed 4 bases from V and 6 bases from J; junction bases left unmatched: 8. CDR3: CASSPGQGVGEQYF. CDR3 DNA sequence: TGTGCCAGCAGCCCGGGACAGGGAGTGGGCGAGCAGTACTTC.

This chain joins TRBV7-3 and TRBJ1-1; D might be TRBD1 (6 bases). Per the germline V gene, CDR1 is SGHTA and CDR2 is FQGTGA. This CDR3 is built from 14 residues. V shed 7 bases and J shed 5 bases, with 17 bases lying between them. The CDR3 spells CASTTGGRGTEAFF. The CDR3, as DNA: TGTGCCAGCACCACTGGGGGGAGGGGGACTGAAGCTTTCTTT.

This clone was counted between two and nine times. J is TRBJ2-7 and V is TRBV28; a possible D gene is TRBD2 (5 bases). Trimming left V 8 bases short and J 6 bases short, with 11 bases between. Germline values: CDR1 MDHEN, CDR2 SYDVKM. The length of the CDR3 is 11 residues. Written as DNA, the CDR3 is TGTGCCAGCCGAGGGTATCTCGAGCAGTACTTC. As protein: CASRGYLEQYF.

The V gene is TRBV9, the J gene TRBJ2-1; 8 nucleotides agree with TRBD1. The V segment lost 3 bases and the J segment 4 bases; nucleotides outside the gene matches: 9. The V gene's germline CDR1 is SGDLS and CDR2 YYNGEE. This CDR3 spans 16 amino acids. The CDR3 loop reads CASSEGTGLEYNEQFF. Written as DNA, the CDR3 is TGTGCCAGCAGCGAGGGGACAGGCCTCGAGTACAATGAGCAGTTCTTC.

This clone was counted only a few times. This chain links TRBV11-2 with TRBJ2-7; 10 bases map to TRBD1. V lost 1 base to trimming and J lost 4 bases; unmatched junction nucleotides: 4. The CDR3 contains 15 residues. Germline V gives CDR1 SGHAT, CDR2 FQNNGV. CDR3: CASSLGQGALYEQYF. CDR3 DNA sequence: TGTGCCAGCAGCTTAGGACAGGGGGCATTGTACGAGCAGTACTTC.